The clone carrying this T cell receptor beta chain came up a few times. Assay used: immunoSEQ multiplex PCR; TCRdb lists only in-frame clones, some missing. The table includes around 700,000 clones, about nine tenths detected once. The data derive from a study of blood T cell repertoires in COVID-19. Across the study: There were acute and convalescent COVID-19 samples, and they came from the United States, Italy and Spain. T cells, B-cell-depleted T cells, or PBMCs supplied cDNA or gDNA.

This CDR3 comprises 16 residues. Germline V CDR1 and CDR2: DFQATT, SNEGSKA (reference sequence). The J segment lost 4 bases and the V segment lost 3 bases, leaving 13 bases of the junction unmatched. The rearrangement joins TRBV20-1 to TRBJ1-1; 8 positions match TRBD1. Source material: peripheral blood. This TCR came from a woman aged 18 to 35 with acute or convalescent COVID-19. As DNA, the CDR3 is TGCAGTGCTAGTGGGACAGGACGAATCACGGGCACTGAAGCTTTCTTT. Translated: CSASGTGRITGTEAFF.